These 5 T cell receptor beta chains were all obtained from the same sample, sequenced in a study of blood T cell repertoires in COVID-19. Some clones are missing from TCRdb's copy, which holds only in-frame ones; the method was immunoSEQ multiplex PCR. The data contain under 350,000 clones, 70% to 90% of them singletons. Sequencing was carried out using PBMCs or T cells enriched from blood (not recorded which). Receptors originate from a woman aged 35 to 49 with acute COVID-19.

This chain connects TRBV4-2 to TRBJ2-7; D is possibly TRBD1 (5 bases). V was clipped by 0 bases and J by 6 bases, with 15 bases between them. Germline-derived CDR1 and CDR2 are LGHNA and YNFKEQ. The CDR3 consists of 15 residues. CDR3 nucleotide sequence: TGTGCCAGCAGCCAAGATGGACAATCGATGGGCGAGCAGTACTTC. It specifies CASSQDGQSMGEQYF.

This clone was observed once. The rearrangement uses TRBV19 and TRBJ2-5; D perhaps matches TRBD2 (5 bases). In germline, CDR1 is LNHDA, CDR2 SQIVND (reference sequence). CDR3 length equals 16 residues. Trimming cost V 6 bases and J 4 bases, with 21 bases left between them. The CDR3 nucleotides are TGTGCCAGTAGCCGTGAGGGTCTTAAGGCGCGAGAGACCCAGTACTTC. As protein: CASSREGLKARETQYF. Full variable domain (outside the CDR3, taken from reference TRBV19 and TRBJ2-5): DGGITQSPKYLFRKEGQNVTLSCEQNLNHDAMYWYRQDPGQGLRLIYYSQIVNDFQKGDIAEGYSVSREKKESFPLTVTSAQKNPTAFYLCASSREGLKARETQYFGPGTRLLVL.

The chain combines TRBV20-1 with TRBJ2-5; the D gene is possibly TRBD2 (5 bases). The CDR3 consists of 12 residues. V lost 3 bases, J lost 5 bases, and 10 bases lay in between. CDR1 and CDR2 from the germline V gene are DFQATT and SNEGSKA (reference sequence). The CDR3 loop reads CSASVGKETQYF. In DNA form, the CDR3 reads TGCAGTGCTAGTGTCGGGAAGGAGACCCAGTACTTC.

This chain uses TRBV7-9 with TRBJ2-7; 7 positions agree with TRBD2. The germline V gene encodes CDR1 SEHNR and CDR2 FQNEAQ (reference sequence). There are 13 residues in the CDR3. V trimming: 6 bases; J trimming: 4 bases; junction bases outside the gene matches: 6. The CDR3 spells CASRGWEGYEQYF. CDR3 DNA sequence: TGTGCCAGCAGGGGGTGGGAGGGTTACGAGCAGTACTTC.

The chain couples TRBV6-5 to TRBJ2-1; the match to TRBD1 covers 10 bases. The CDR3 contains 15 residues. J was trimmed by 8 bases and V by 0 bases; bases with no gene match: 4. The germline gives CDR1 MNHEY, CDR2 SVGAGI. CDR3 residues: CASSYSDRGPDEQFF. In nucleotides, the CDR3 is TGTGCCAGCAGTTACTCTGACAGGGGGCCGGATGAGCAGTTCTTC.